This record covers a single T cell receptor (beta chain). The V and J ends lost 5 bases and 1 base, in that order; junction bases with no gene match: 4. Looked up from germline, CDR1 is MNHEY and CDR2 is SMNVEV (reference sequence). The length of the CDR3 is 14 residues. The data originate from a study of cytomegalovirus exposure and HLA in healthy donors. Primers included in the PCR were 60 Vbeta and 13 Jbeta primers. The data were produced by immunoSEQ multiplex PCR, yet TCRdb's version contains in-frame clones alone and is incomplete. Of 180,000 or so clones listed, nearly 80% are singletons. Sequenced input: PBMCs. This receptor was taken from a female donor in good health and CMV-seronegative. The chain couples TRBV27 to TRBJ1-1, with 7 bases aligning to TRBD1. The CDR3 spells CASSPQGTNTEAFF. The CDR3 nucleotides read TGTGCCAGCAGTCCACAGGGGACGAACACTGAAGCTTTCTTT.